This paragraph reports one T cell receptor beta chain. These data originate in a study of cytomegalovirus exposure and HLA in healthy donors. Germline V gives CDR1 MNHNY, CDR2 SVGAGI (reference sequence). This CDR3 comprises 13 residues. Trimming took 2 bases from V and 8 from J, leaving 12 bases between them. 13 Jbeta primers and 60 Vbeta primers were used for the PCR. Here immunoSEQ multiplex PCR was the method, and the copy in TCRdb shows in-frame clones only, minus some. Of roughly 190,000 clones detected, approximately 86% appear once; the ten largest clones hold around 1%. The specimen was PBMCs. The receptor was isolated from a boy aged 2 to 10 in good health and CMV-seronegative. The chain recombines TRBV6-6 with TRBJ1-2; weak D call: TRBD1 (5 bases). CDR3 DNA: TGTGCCAGCAGTTACGAGACGGAGGGGGGCTACACCTTC. As protein: CASSYETEGGYTF.